The next 2 T cell receptor beta chains were all read from a single sample in a study of blood T cell repertoires in COVID-19. Assay used: immunoSEQ multiplex PCR; TCRdb lists only in-frame clones, some missing. This table holds about 200,000 clones, 85% to 90% found once. The specimen sequenced was PBMCs or T cells enriched from blood (not recorded which). The origin of the receptors is a woman aged 25 to 39 with acute COVID-19.

The V and J genes are TRBV29-1 and TRBJ1-1, with D possibly matching TRBD1 (6 bases). V was pared by 5 bases and J by 4 bases, with 17 bases between. This CDR3 region has 14 residues. Germline CDR1 is SQVTM and CDR2 is ANQGSEA. The CDR3: CSVCRGPGSTEAFF. CDR3 nucleotides: TGCAGCGTTTGCAGGGGCCCTGGGAGCACTGAAGCTTTCTTT. The full variable domain, rest sourced from reference TRBV29-1 and TRBJ1-1, is SAVISQKPSRDICQRGTSLTIQCQVDSQVTMMFWYRQQPGQSLTLIATANQGSEATYESGFVIDKFPISRPNLTFSTLTVSNMSPEDSSIYLCSVCRGPGSTEAFFGQGTRLTVV.

The V call is TRBV7-8, the J call TRBJ1-2; 8 positions agree with TRBD1. This CDR3 region has 14 residues. CDR1 and CDR2 (germline): SGHVS, FQNEAQ. V trimming: 1 base; J trimming: 7 bases; junction bases outside the gene matches: 5. The CDR3 coding sequence is TGTGCCAGCAGCTTAGGTCCGGACAGGGCTGGCTACACCTTC. Its translation is CASSLGPDRAGYTF.